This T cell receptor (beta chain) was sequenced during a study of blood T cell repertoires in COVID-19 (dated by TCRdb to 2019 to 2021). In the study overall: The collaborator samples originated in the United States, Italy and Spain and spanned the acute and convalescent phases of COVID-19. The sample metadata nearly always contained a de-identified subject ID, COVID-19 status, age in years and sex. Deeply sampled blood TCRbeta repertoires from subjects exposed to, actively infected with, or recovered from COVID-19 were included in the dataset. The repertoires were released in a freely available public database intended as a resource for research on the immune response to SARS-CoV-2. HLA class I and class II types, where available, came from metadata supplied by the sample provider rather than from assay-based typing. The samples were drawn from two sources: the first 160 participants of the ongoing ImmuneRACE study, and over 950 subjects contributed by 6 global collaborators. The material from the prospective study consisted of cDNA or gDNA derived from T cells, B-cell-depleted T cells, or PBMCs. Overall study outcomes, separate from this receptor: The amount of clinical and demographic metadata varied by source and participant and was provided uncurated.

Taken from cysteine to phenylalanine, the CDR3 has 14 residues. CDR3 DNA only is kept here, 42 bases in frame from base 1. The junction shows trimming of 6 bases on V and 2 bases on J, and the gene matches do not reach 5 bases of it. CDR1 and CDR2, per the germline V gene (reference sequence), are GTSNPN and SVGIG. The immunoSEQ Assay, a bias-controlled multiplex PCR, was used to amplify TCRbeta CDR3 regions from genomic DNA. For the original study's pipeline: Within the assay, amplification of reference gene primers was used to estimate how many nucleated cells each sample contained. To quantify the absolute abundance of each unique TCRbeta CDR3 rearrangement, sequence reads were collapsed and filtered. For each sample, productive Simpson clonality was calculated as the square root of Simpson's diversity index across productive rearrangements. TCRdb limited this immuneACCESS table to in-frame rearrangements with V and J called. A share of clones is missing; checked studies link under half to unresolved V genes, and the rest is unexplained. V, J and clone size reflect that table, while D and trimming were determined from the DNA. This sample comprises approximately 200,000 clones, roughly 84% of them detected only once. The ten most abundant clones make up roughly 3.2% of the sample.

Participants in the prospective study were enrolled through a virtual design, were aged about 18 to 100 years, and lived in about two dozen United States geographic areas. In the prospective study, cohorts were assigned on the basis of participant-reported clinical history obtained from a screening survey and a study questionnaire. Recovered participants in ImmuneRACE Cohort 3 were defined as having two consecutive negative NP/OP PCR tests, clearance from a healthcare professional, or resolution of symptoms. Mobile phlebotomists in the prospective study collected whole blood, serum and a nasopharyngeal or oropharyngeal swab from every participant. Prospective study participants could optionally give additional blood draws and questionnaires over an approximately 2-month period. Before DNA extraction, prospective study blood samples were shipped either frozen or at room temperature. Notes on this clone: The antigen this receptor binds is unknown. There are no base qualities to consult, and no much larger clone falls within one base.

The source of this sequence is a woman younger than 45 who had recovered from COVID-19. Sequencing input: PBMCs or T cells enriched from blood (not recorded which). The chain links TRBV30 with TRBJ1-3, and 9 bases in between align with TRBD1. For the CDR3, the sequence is CACHRDRAGNTIYF. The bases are TGTGCCTGCCACCGGGACAGGGCTGGAAACACCATATATTTT.